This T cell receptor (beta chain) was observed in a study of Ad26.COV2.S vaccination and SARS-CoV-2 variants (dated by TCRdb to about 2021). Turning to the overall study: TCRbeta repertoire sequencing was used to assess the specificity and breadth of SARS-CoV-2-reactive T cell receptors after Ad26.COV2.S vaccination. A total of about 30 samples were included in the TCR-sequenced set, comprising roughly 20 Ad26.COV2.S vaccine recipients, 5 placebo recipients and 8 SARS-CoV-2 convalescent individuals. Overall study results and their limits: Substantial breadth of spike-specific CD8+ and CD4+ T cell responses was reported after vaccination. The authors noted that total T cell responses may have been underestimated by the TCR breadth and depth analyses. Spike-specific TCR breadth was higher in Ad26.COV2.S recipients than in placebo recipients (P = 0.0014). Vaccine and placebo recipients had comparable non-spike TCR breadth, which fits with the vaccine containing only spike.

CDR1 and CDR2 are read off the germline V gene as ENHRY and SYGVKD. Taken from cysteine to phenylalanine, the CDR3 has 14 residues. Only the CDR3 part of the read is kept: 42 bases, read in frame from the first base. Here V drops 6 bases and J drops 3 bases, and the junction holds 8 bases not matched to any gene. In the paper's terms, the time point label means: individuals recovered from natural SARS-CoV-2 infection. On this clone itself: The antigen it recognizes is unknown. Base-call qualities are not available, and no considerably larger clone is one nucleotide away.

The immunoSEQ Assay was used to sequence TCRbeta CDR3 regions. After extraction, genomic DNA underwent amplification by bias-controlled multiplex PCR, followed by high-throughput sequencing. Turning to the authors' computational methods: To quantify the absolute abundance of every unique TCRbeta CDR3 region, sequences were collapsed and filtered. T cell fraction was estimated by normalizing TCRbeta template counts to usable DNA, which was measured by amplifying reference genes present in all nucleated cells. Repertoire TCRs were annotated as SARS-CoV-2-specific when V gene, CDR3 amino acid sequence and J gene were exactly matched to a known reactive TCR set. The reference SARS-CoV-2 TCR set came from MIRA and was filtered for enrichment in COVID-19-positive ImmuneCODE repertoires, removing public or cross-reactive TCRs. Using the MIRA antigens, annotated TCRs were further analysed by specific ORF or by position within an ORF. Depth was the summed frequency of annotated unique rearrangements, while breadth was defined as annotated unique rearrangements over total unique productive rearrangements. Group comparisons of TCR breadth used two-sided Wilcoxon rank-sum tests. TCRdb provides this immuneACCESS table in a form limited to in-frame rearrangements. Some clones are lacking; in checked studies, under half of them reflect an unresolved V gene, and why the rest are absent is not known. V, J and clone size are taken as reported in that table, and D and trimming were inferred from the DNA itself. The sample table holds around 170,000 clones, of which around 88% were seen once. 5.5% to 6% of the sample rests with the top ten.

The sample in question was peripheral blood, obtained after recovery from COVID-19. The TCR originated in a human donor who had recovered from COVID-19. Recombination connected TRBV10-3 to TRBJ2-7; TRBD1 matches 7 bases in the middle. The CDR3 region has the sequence CAIRTGSQSYEQYF. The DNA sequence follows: TGTGCCATCAGGACAGGGAGCCAGAGCTACGAGCAGTACTTC.